The present T cell receptor (beta chain) was sequenced within a study of molecular identifiers for immune sequencing clone quantification. Study results and caveats: In naive cells, clones above 20 RNA copies held under 1% of molecules, whereas in effector cells they held over 98%.

This clonotype came up many times. The antigen is not known. Sorted inputs of roughly 20,000 to 1,000,000 cells, with 10%, 30% or 50% RNA, yielded naive CD8 libraries. The authors built bulk TCR libraries by previously described methods with listed TCR primers. TCRdb ran MiXCR on the PCR reads and lists one entry per CDR3 protein. This table has some 320,000 distinct CDR3 sequences, over 20% appearing once. This clonotype was obtained from a human donor in good health. Some libraries in this study had Jurkat cell RNA spiked in. Material: naive CD8+ T cells from blood, with Jurkat cell RNA spiked in. Described subset: FACS-sorted CD8+CD4-CCR7+CD45RA+ naive T cells.

The CDR3 region is CASSLRPLQPYEQYF. Here the CDR3 DNA reads TGTGCCAGCAGCTTACGGCCCCTACAGCCCTACGAGCAGTACTTC. The V and J genes are TRBV7-2 and TRBJ2-7, with D hard to call. V lost 2 bases, J lost 2 bases, and 13 bases lay in between. This CDR3 comprises 15 residues. Germline loops: CDR1 SGHTA, CDR2 FQGNSA.